This is a list of T cell receptor beta chains from one sample in a study of cytomegalovirus exposure and HLA in healthy donors. Method: immunoSEQ multiplex PCR; TCRdb's copy keeps in-frame clones and lacks some. The sample lists about 100,000 clones; 74% were seen once. Material for sequencing was PBMCs. The receptors derive from a man between 45 and 60 years old in good health and CMV-seropositive. Each CDR3 is given with its conserved first and last residue. The order of the fields is CDR3 DNA, CDR3 protein, CDR3 length, clone size, J gene, V gene, D gene. The D gene is left open where the match is weak. A row's size may be missing; if present it is once, few, many or a size class.

CDR3nt: TGTGCCAGCAGCTTAGAGGTCGGGGGGGCTCGGGAGCAGTACTTC
CDR3aa: CASSLEVGGAREQYF
len: 15
abundance: NA
j_gene: TRBJ2-7
v_gene: TRBV7-6
d_gene: TRBD2

CDR3nt: TGCGCCAGCAGCCCCGGGGGGAGCGGCCAAGAGACCCAGTACTTC
CDR3aa: CASSPGGSGQETQYF
len: 15
abundance: few
j_gene: TRBJ2-5
v_gene: TRBV5-1
d_gene: TRBD2

CDR3nt: TGCGCCAGCAGCTCTAGCGGGGGCCCCACAGATACGCAGTATTTT
CDR3aa: CASSSSGGPTDTQYF
len: 15
abundance: NA
j_gene: TRBJ2-3
v_gene: TRBV5-1
d_gene: TRBD2

CDR3nt: TGTGCCAGCAGCCTCGTCTATAGCAATCAGCCCCAGCATTTT
CDR3aa: CASSLVYSNQPQHF
len: 14
abundance: NA
j_gene: TRBJ1-5
v_gene: TRBV7-8
d_gene: NA

CDR3nt: TGTGCCAGCAGCGTCGGACAGGGGGCATCCTACGAGCAGTACTTC
CDR3aa: CASSVGQGASYEQYF
len: 15
abundance: NA
j_gene: TRBJ2-7
v_gene: TRBV9
d_gene: TRBD1

CDR3nt: TGTGCCAGCAGCACGGGACAGGGGGGGTACAATGAGCAGTTCTTC
CDR3aa: CASSTGQGGYNEQFF
len: 15
abundance: NA
j_gene: TRBJ2-1
v_gene: TRBV5-6
d_gene: TRBD1

CDR3nt: TGTGCCAGCAGGGTCCGGGACAGGCCAAGACGTAACTATGGCTACACCTTC
CDR3aa: CASRVRDRPRRNYGYTF
len: 17
abundance: NA
j_gene: TRBJ1-2
v_gene: TRBV21-1
d_gene: NA

CDR3nt: TGCGCCAGCAGCTTGGCACAGGGGTTCGGAGATACGCAGTATTTT
CDR3aa: CASSLAQGFGDTQYF
len: 15
abundance: NA
j_gene: TRBJ2-3
v_gene: TRBV5-1
d_gene: TRBD1

CDR3nt: TGTGCCTGGAAGCGGACAGGGGAGGGACACGAGCAGTACTTC
CDR3aa: CAWKRTGEGHEQYF
len: 14
abundance: NA
j_gene: TRBJ2-7
v_gene: TRBV30
d_gene: TRBD1

CDR3nt: TGTGCCAGCAGTGAAGCCAGACTAGCGGTTGCAATAAATGAGCAGTTCTTC
CDR3aa: CASSEARLAVAINEQFF
len: 17
abundance: NA
j_gene: TRBJ2-1
v_gene: TRBV6-1
d_gene: TRBD2

CDR3nt: TGTGCCAGCAGTAAGGGAGGGAACTATGGCTACACCTTC
CDR3aa: CASSKGGNYGYTF
len: 13
abundance: NA
j_gene: TRBJ1-2
v_gene: TRBV6-5
d_gene: NA

CDR3nt: TGTGCCAGCAGCCCAAAGGGACTAGCGGGCCACGAGCAGTACTTC
CDR3aa: CASSPKGLAGHEQYF
len: 15
abundance: NA
j_gene: TRBJ2-7
v_gene: TRBV6-6
d_gene: TRBD2

CDR3nt: TGTGCCAGCAAACTACAGGGGGACGAGCAGTACTTC
CDR3aa: CASKLQGDEQYF
len: 12
abundance: NA
j_gene: TRBJ2-7
v_gene: TRBV28
d_gene: TRBD1

CDR3nt: TGTGCCAGCAGCGTAGGCAGGGTGCCCGGGGAGCTGTTTTTT
CDR3aa: CASSVGRVPGELFF
len: 14
abundance: NA
j_gene: TRBJ2-2
v_gene: TRBV9
d_gene: NA

CDR3nt: TGTGCCAGCAGCGCGGGGACAGTTCCAGATACGCAGTATTTT
CDR3aa: CASSAGTVPDTQYF
len: 14
abundance: medium-sized
j_gene: TRBJ2-3
v_gene: TRBV9
d_gene: TRBD1

CDR3nt: TGTGCCAGCAGCCCCCGGGGGTGGGCCGGGGAGCTGTTTTTT
CDR3aa: CASSPRGWAGELFF
len: 14
abundance: NA
j_gene: TRBJ2-2
v_gene: TRBV9
d_gene: NA

CDR3nt: TGTGCCAGCAGCAAAGGGGTAGCGGGTACTAAAAACATTCAGTACTTC
CDR3aa: CASSKGVAGTKNIQYF
len: 16
abundance: NA
j_gene: TRBJ2-4
v_gene: TRBV21-1
d_gene: NA

CDR3nt: TGTGCCAGCAGTCGCGACACTGAAGCTTTCTTT
CDR3aa: CASSRDTEAFF
len: 11
abundance: NA
j_gene: TRBJ1-1
v_gene: TRBV6-6
d_gene: NA

CDR3nt: TGTGCCAGCTCACTAGCGATAGATACGCAGTATTTT
CDR3aa: CASSLAIDTQYF
len: 12
abundance: NA
j_gene: TRBJ2-3
v_gene: TRBV18
d_gene: NA

CDR3nt: TGCGCCAGCAGCCAAGTTCAGGGTAGCGGGGGGGCGGGAGATACGCAGTATTTT
CDR3aa: CASSQVQGSGGAGDTQYF
len: 18
abundance: few
j_gene: TRBJ2-3
v_gene: TRBV4-1
d_gene: TRBD2

CDR3nt: TGTGCCAGCAGTGAATACCGGGTTACCTACGAGCAGTACTTC
CDR3aa: CASSEYRVTYEQYF
len: 14
abundance: NA
j_gene: TRBJ2-7
v_gene: TRBV6-1
d_gene: NA

CDR3nt: TGTGCCAGCAGCTTAGGAGTGATCGGGGGGAGTCCCTACGAGCAGTACTTC
CDR3aa: CASSLGVIGGSPYEQYF
len: 17
abundance: NA
j_gene: TRBJ2-7
v_gene: TRBV11-2
d_gene: TRBD2

CDR3nt: TGTGCCAGCAGAGAAAGCGGGGGGCCCTACGAGCAGTACTTC
CDR3aa: CASRESGGPYEQYF
len: 14
abundance: NA
j_gene: TRBJ2-7
v_gene: TRBV2
d_gene: TRBD2

CDR3nt: TGTGCCAGTAAACAGGGGTACACTGAAGCTTTCTTT
CDR3aa: CASKQGYTEAFF
len: 12
abundance: once
j_gene: TRBJ1-1
v_gene: TRBV19
d_gene: TRBD1

CDR3nt: TGCGCCAGCAGCTTGGCGGGACAGGGTGGGGCCGGGGAGCTGTTTTTT
CDR3aa: CASSLAGQGGAGELFF
len: 16
abundance: once
j_gene: TRBJ2-2
v_gene: TRBV5-1
d_gene: TRBD1

CDR3nt: TGCGCCAGCAGCAGACTGCTTACAGATACGCAGTATTTT
CDR3aa: CASSRLLTDTQYF
len: 13
abundance: NA
j_gene: TRBJ2-3
v_gene: TRBV5-1
d_gene: NA

CDR3nt: TGCGCCAGCAGCTTGGACAGGGTAGGCGACGAGCAGTACTTC
CDR3aa: CASSLDRVGDEQYF
len: 14
abundance: NA
j_gene: TRBJ2-7
v_gene: TRBV5-1
d_gene: NA

CDR3nt: TGCGCCAGCAGCTTAACTGGACAGAGCCTTGAAGCTTTCTTT
CDR3aa: CASSLTGQSLEAFF
len: 14
abundance: NA
j_gene: TRBJ1-1
v_gene: TRBV5-1
d_gene: NA

CDR3nt: TGTGCCAGCAGCCTACGTGGAGAGACCCAGTACTTC
CDR3aa: CASSLRGETQYF
len: 12
abundance: few
j_gene: TRBJ2-5
v_gene: TRBV27
d_gene: NA

CDR3nt: TGTGCCAGCAGCCAATCGGACAGGGGCCATGGCTACACCTTC
CDR3aa: CASSQSDRGHGYTF
len: 14
abundance: NA
j_gene: TRBJ1-2
v_gene: TRBV28
d_gene: TRBD1

CDR3nt: TGCGCCAGCAGTGAGACGCCACCTACTTTATACTTC
CDR3aa: CASSETPPTLYF
len: 12
abundance: few
j_gene: TRBJ2-7
v_gene: TRBV10-2
d_gene: NA

CDR3nt: TGTGCCAGCACGGGAGGGGCCCCACGAGAGTACTTC
CDR3aa: CASTGGAPREYF
len: 12
abundance: NA
j_gene: TRBJ2-7
v_gene: TRBV6-1
d_gene: TRBD2

CDR3nt: TGTGCCAGCAGCACCCGGGACAGCTTCTCTGGGGCCAACGTCCTGACTTTC
CDR3aa: CASSTRDSFSGANVLTF
len: 17
abundance: NA
j_gene: TRBJ2-6
v_gene: TRBV9
d_gene: TRBD1

CDR3nt: TGCAGTGCTAGAGATCGGGAAATCGGATACTTC
CDR3aa: CSARDREIGYF
len: 11
abundance: NA
j_gene: TRBJ2-7
v_gene: TRBV20-1
d_gene: NA

CDR3nt: TGTGCCAGCAGCTTGGGGGGACTAGGCCCAACAGATACGCAGTATTTT
CDR3aa: CASSLGGLGPTDTQYF
len: 16
abundance: few
j_gene: TRBJ2-3
v_gene: TRBV5-5
d_gene: TRBD2